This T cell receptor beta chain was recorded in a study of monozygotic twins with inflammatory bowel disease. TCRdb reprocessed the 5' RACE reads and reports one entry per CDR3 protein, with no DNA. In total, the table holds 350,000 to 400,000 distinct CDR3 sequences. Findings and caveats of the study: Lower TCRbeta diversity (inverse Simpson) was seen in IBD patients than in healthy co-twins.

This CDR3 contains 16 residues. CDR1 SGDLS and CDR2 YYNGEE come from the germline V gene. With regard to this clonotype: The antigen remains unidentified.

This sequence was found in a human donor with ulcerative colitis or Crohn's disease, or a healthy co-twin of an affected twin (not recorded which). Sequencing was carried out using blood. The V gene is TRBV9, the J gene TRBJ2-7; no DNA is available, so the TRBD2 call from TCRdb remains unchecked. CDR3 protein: CASSVGLAGNLNEQYF.